One sample yielded the 22 T cell receptor beta chains listed below, sequenced in a study of shared clonotypes between healthy human individuals. The method was immunoSEQ multiplex PCR; TCRdb's version includes in-frame clones alone and lacks a portion of them. There are some 1.5 million clones in the sample; approximately 98% occur only once, and around 0.45% lies in the top ten. The sequenced material came from naive CD4+ T cells sorted from blood. Documented subset: CD45RA+ positively selected. These receptors originate from a man aged 25-45 years in good health.

This clone showed up just once. The CDR3 DNA reads as TGTGCCAGCATCCAGCGGGGCCGTGGCTACACCTTC. Translating it yields CASIQRGRGYTF. The chain has TRBV28 and TRBJ1-2, with a tentative D call TRBD1 (5 bases). With 7 bases removed from V and 7 bases from J, the gap between germline ends came to 13 bases. Looked up from germline, CDR1 is MDHEN and CDR2 is SYDVKM. The CDR3 is made up of 12 amino acids.

The J gene is TRBJ1-4, the V gene TRBV19; possibly TRBD1 for D (5 bases). Trimming took 1 base from V and 8 from J, leaving 14 bases between them. From germline, CDR1 is LNHDA and CDR2 SQIVND (reference sequence). The length of the CDR3 is 15 residues. The CDR3: CASSIGGQGREKLFF. As DNA, the CDR3 is TGTGCCAGTAGTATAGGAGGGCAGGGTCGCGAAAAACTGTTTTTT.

The chain uses TRBV19 and TRBJ1-2; D ambiguous. This CDR3 comprises 11 residues. Germline loops: CDR1 LNHDA, CDR2 SQIVND (reference sequence). Trimming pared 3 bases from V and 8 bases from J, leaving 7 bases between. The CDR3 spells CASSMAEGYTF. DNA of the CDR3: TGTGCCAGTAGTATGGCTGAAGGCTACACCTTC. Using reference TRBV19 and TRBJ1-2 for the parts outside the CDR3, the full variable domain is DGGITQSPKYLFRKEGQNVTLSCEQNLNHDAMYWYRQDPGQGLRLIYYSQIVNDFQKGDIAEGYSVSREKKESFPLTVTSAQKNPTAFYLCASSMAEGYTFGSGTRLTVV.

The chain recombines TRBV11-2 with TRBJ1-2, with D tentatively TRBD1 (6 bases). The germline V gene has CDR1 SGHAT and CDR2 FQNNGV. V lost 5 bases to trimming and J lost 3 bases, with 19 bases between them. CDR3 length: 16 residues. CDR3 amino acids: CASSLRPGGEDYGYTF. Here the CDR3 DNA reads TGTGCCAGCAGCCTTAGGCCGGGGGGCGAAGACTATGGCTACACCTTC.

This chain uses TRBV7-6 with TRBJ2-1; TRBD1 might be the D (5 bases). Trimming left V 1 base short and J 10 bases short, with 29 bases between. Germline loops: CDR1 SGHVS, CDR2 FNYEAQ. This CDR3 is 19 amino acids long. CDR3 coding DNA: TGTGCCAGCAGCTTAGTCGGTTCAGGTCTGGCAGGGTTCTCCTGGGAGCAGTTCTTC. It codes for CASSLVGSGLAGFSWEQFF.

The chain employs TRBV10-1 and TRBJ2-5; 7 bases fit TRBD2. Unmatched junction bases numbered 0, after V lost 2 bases and J lost 9 bases. This CDR3 is 11 amino acids long. In germline, CDR1 is WNHNN, CDR2 SYGVQD (reference sequence). The CDR3 DNA is TGCGCCAGCAGTGAGGCGGGAGCCCAGTACTTC. This gives the protein CASSEAGAQYF.

This clone was detected only once. The chain carries TRBV7-6 and TRBJ2-1; D ambiguous. CDR1 and CDR2 (germline): SGHVS, FNYEAQ. V dropped 1 base and J dropped 0 bases, with 7 bases sitting between them. CDR3 length: 15 residues. CDR3 loop: CASSLGGISYNEQFF. CDR3 nucleotide sequence: TGTGCCAGCAGCTTAGGTGGAATCTCCTACAATGAGCAGTTCTTC.

This rearrangement joins TRBV5-4 to TRBJ2-7; 8 bases fit TRBD2. This CDR3 has 14 amino acids. Germline values: CDR1 SGHNT, CDR2 YYREEE (reference sequence). V was clipped by 4 bases and J by 4 bases; unmatched bases: 7. CDR3 residues: CASSLGGRQYEQYF. Written as DNA, the CDR3 is TGTGCCAGCAGCCTTGGCGGGAGGCAGTACGAGCAGTACTTC.

Turning to this clone: Other nucleotide sequences in the sample specify the same CDR3. This chain uses TRBV28 with TRBJ1-1; D is unclear. The CDR3 length is 11 residues. Germline values: CDR1 MDHEN, CDR2 SYDVKM. The V end was cut by 3 bases, the J end by 8 bases, with 7 bases between. CDR3 DNA: TGTGCCAGCAGTTTCTCCAGGGAAGCTTTCTTT. It encodes CASSFSREAFF.

This chain joins TRBV6-5 and TRBJ2-7; 10 bases align to TRBD2. There are 15 residues in the CDR3. V was pared by 3 bases and J by 9 bases, with 11 bases of the junction left unmatched. CDR1 and CDR2 (germline): MNHEY, SVGAGI. The CDR3 DNA is TGTGCCAGCAGTTATAGACTAGCGGGCGACTACCGGCAGTACTTC. Translation: CASSYRLAGDYRQYF.

The chain links TRBV18 to TRBJ2-7; 7 bases agree with TRBD2. CDR3 length: 14 residues. Germline assignment: CDR1 KGHSH and CDR2 LQKENI. Trimming took 3 bases from V and 4 from J; bases not matched to a gene: 6. CDR3 residues: CASSPAGVWYEQYF. As DNA, the CDR3 is TGTGCCAGCTCACCGGCGGGGGTGTGGTACGAGCAGTACTTC.

The chain uses TRBV25-1 and TRBJ2-7, with D hard to call. CDR3 length equals 11 residues. Germline CDR1 MGHDK, CDR2 SYGVNS. V lost 7 bases to trimming and J lost 3 bases, with 7 bases between them. CDR3 nucleotides: TGTGCCAGCACCCGACTCTACGAGCAGTACTTC. Protein: CASTRLYEQYF.

The V and J genes are TRBV23-1 and TRBJ2-7; the D is unclear. TRBV23-1 is classed as an ORF, of uncertain function. Trimming shortened V by 1 base and J by 3 bases, and 16 bases separated the two germline ends. This CDR3 has 16 residues. The DNA for the CDR3 is TGCGCCAGCAGTCAATTTTCTCGACACGACAACTACGAGCAGTACTTC. The encoded protein is CASSQFSRHDNYEQYF.

The chain couples TRBV5-4 to TRBJ1-2; 10 nucleotides match TRBD1. The CDR3 is 12 amino acids. Losses at the gene ends were 4 bases for V and 7 bases for J; bases not matched to a gene: 1. The germline V gene encodes CDR1 SGHNT and CDR2 YYREEE (reference sequence). CDR3 DNA: TGTGCCAGCAGCGGGGACAGGGGTGGCTACACCTTC. It specifies CASSGDRGGYTF.

CDR3 in amino acids: CASSTRQGSDQPQHF. CDR3 DNA: TGCGCCAGCAGCACCCGACAGGGAAGCGATCAGCCCCAGCATTTT. The V gene is TRBV4-3, the J gene TRBJ1-5; TRBD1 aligns across 7 bases. With 5 bases clipped from V and 5 bases from J, the junction kept 9 bases outside the gene matches. Germline CDR1 and CDR2: LGHNA and YSLEER. The CDR3 runs to 15 residues.

The V and J genes are TRBV2 and TRBJ2-2; TRBD1 might be the D (6 bases). This CDR3 comprises 16 residues. V was shortened by 8 bases and J by 5 bases, with 21 bases between the two germline ends. From germline, CDR1 is SNHLY and CDR2 FYNNEI. DNA of the CDR3: TGTGCCAGCGTACTACCAGGGGATTATGTGACCGGGGAGCTGTTTTTT. Encoded protein: CASVLPGDYVTGELFF.

This chain uses TRBV2 with TRBJ2-7, with D tentatively TRBD2 (6 bases). The CDR3 contains 14 residues. V shed 4 bases and J shed 6 bases, with 16 bases lying between them. Germline V gene sequence: CDR1 SNHLY, CDR2 FYNNEI. For the CDR3, the DNA is TGTGCCAGCAGTGTAATTCGGGGGTGGGGCGAGCAGTACTTC. This codes for CASSVIRGWGEQYF.

The CDR3 loop is CASSYLEEQYF. Written as DNA, the CDR3 is TGTGCCAGCAGTTACCTTGAGGAGCAGTACTTC. The chain combines TRBV6-6 with TRBJ2-7; D gene ambiguous. CDR3 size: 11 residues. V lost 2 bases and J lost 7, with 6 bases in between. Germline CDR1 MNHNY, CDR2 SVGAGI (reference sequence).

This clone was detected only once. V and J are TRBV18 and TRBJ2-1; D possibly corresponds to TRBD2 (7 bases). From germline, CDR1 is KGHSH and CDR2 LQKENI. CDR3 length: 14 amino acids. V dropped 10 bases and J dropped 7 bases, with 20 bases sitting between them. The CDR3 loop reads CATPRGGLMNEQFF. DNA of the CDR3: TGTGCCACCCCCCGCGGGGGCTTGATGAATGAGCAGTTCTTC.

This clone was found once. The chain couples TRBV5-5 to TRBJ2-6, with a weak D call TRBD1 (5 bases). The CDR3 sequence is 14 residues long. Trimming cost V 4 bases and J 3 bases, with 8 bases left between them. Germline V lookup: CDR1 SGHKS, CDR2 YYEKEE (reference sequence). For the CDR3, the DNA is TGTGCCAGCAGCAAAGGGGATGGGGCCAACGTCCTGACTTTC. Its translation is CASSKGDGANVLTF.

The chain uses TRBV7-8 and TRBJ2-7, with D uncertain. V was clipped by 4 bases and J by 4 bases, with 14 bases between them. Germline CDR1 is SGHVS and CDR2 is FQNEAQ. The CDR3 contains 14 residues. This CDR3 is CASSSNVEEYEQYF. The CDR3 DNA is TGTGCCAGCAGCTCGAATGTCGAAGAGTACGAGCAGTACTTC. The full variable domain, rest sourced from reference TRBV7-8 and TRBJ2-7, is GAGVSQSPRYKVAKRGQDVALRCDPISGHVSLFWYQQALGQGPEFLTYFQNEAQLDKSGLPSDRFFAERPEGSVSTLKIQRTQQEDSAVYLCASSSNVEEYEQYFGPGTRLTVT.

CDR3 sequence: CASSLDRATDTQYF. The DNA of the CDR3 is TGTGCCAGCAGCTTGGACCGGGCCACAGATACGCAGTATTTT. V is TRBV5-4 and J is TRBJ2-3; D gene uncertain. CDR1 is SGHNT, CDR2 YYREEE, per germline (reference sequence). The CDR3 contains 14 residues. Between the trimmed V and J ends, which lost 0 bases and 2 bases, there was a span of 7 bases.